This T cell receptor (beta chain) came from a study of PD-L1 blockade in urothelial cancer. Profiled with immunoSEQ multiplex PCR; TCRdb holds only in-frame clones, not every one. This sample has about 72,000 clones; around four fifths occur once, and the top ten carry 4.7%. Concerning this clone itself: The antigen remains undetermined.

Points from the study as a whole: Lower than median blood TCR clonality before treatment predicted better survival.

V lost 4 bases, J lost 0 bases, and 7 bases stayed unmatched. This CDR3 has 15 residues. CDR1 and CDR2 (germline): SGHNT, YYREEE (reference sequence). This rearrangement joins TRBV5-4 to TRBJ2-7; 7 positions match TRBD1. This TCR derives from a man between 65 and 85 years old with urothelial cancer. Sequenced here: PBMCs, sampled around atezolizumab (anti-PD-L1) treatment. The CDR3 reads CASSRDRESSYEQYF. DNA for the CDR3: TGTGCCAGCAGCCGAGACAGGGAGAGCTCCTACGAGCAGTACTTC. The variable domain in full, completed from reference TRBV5-4 and TRBJ2-7, reads ETGVTQSPTHLIKTRGQQVTLRCSSQSGHNTVSWYQQALGQGPQFIFQYYREEENGRGNFPPRFSGLQFPNYSSELNVNALELDDSALYLCASSRDRESSYEQYFGPGTRLTVT.